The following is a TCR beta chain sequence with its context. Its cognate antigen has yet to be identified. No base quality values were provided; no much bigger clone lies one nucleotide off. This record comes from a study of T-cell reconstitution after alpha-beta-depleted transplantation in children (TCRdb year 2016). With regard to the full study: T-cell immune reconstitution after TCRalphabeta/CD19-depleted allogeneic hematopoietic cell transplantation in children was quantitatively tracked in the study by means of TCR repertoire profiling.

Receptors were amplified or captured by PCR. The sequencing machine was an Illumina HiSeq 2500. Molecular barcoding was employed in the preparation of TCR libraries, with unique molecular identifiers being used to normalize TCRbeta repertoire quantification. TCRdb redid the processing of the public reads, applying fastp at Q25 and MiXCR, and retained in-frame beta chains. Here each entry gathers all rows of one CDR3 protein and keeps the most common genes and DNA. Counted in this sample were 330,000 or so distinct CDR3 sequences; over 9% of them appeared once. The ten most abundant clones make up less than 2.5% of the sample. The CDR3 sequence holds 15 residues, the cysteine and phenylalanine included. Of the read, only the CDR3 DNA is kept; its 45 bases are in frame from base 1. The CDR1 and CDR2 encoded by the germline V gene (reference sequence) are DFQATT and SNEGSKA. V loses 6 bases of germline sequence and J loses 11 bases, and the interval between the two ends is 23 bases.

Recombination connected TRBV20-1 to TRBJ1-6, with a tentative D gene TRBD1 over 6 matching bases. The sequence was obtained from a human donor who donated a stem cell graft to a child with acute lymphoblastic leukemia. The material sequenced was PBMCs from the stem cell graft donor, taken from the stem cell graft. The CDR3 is CSATQGTSSYTPLHF. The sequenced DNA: TGCAGTGCAACACAGGGTACCAGCTCCTATACACCCCTCCACTTT.